This T cell receptor beta chain was captured by sequencing in a study of vaccination and CD4 T cells after COVID-19. The Oncomine TCR Beta short-read assay was what sequenced the DNA obtained from cultured CD4+ T cells. MiXCR, run by TCRdb on the PCR reads, gives a single entry per CDR3 protein. This repertoire shows some 8,200 distinct CDR3 sequences, 55% to 65% found once; its top ten account for 15% to 20%. The treatment is: approximately 9-day PBMC culture with coronavirus spike peptide pools or control peptides (ViraFEST assay). Concerning this clonotype itself: The antigen remains unidentified.

The sample consisted of CD4+ T cells from blood, cultured in vitro. The receptor was derived from a human donor who had recovered from COVID-19.

The CDR3, as DNA: TGTGCCAGCAGTTACGGCGGCTCACCTCTCGCGGGGGAGCAGTTCTTC. This gives the protein CASSYGGSPLAGEQFF. The chain uses TRBV6-5 and TRBJ2-1; possible D gene TRBD2, 6 bases. Germline CDR1 is MNHEY and CDR2 is SVGAGI. Trimming removed 2 bases from V and 10 bases from J, with 21 bases in between. CDR3 length: 16 residues.